This record covers a single T cell receptor beta chain. The antigen is unknown. The record originates from a study of blood T cells in healthy people across ages. Study outcomes and limitations: Diversity figures based on one million T cells were deemed too low.

CDR1 and CDR2 (germline): SGHTA, FQGNSA. The CDR3 runs to 16 residues. A second roughly 6 to 12 cycle PCR used barcoded and J-beta primers. Via MiXCR, TCRdb re-called the 5' RACE reads, giving one row per CDR3 protein. The sample holds roughly 1.5 million distinct CDR3 sequences, around 40% seen once. This sequence was found in a young woman in good health. This chain connects TRBV7-2 to TRBJ2-7; 7 bases are shared with TRBD1. Near its end, the DNA agrees better with TRBJ2-5, so the J call may be wrong. The sequencing sample was made of blood. CDR3 region: CASTRRPGTVQETQYF. CDR3 DNA sequence: TGTGCCAGTACCAGAAGACCCGGGACAGTCCAAGAGACCCAGTACTTC.